This T cell receptor beta chain stems from a study of T cells after yellow fever vaccination. TCRdb re-analysed the 5' RACE reads in MiXCR, keeping a single row per CDR3 protein. The sample holds about 130,000 distinct CDR3 sequences, under 9% seen once. This clonotype has more than one count but fewer than ten. The antigen is undetermined. Notes on the study in general: Post-booster reappearance was seen for most primary-vaccination clones (96% CD4, 75% to 90% CD8).

This TCR came from a man aged 18-30 years who received the YFV17D yellow fever vaccine. Sequencing used CD8+ T cells sorted from PBMCs, obtained on the day of the yellow fever booster vaccination.

The CDR3 DNA follows: TGTGCCAGCAGCATTTGGGGCGGGGGTCCCCAGTTCTTC. Its protein product is CASSIWGGGPQFF. The chain carries TRBV7-9 and TRBJ2-1, with TRBD2 matching 7 bases. The CDR3 spans 13 residues. Per the germline V gene, CDR1 is SEHNR and CDR2 is FQNEAQ (reference sequence). V gave up 5 bases and J gave up 13 bases; unmatched junction bases: 11.